A selection of T cell receptor beta chains follows, all from one sample in a study of graft-versus-host responses after intestinal transplantation. Sequenced by immunoSEQ multiplex PCR; TCRdb stores in-frame clones only, minus some. The sample records tens of thousands of clones, approximately 89% being singletons. The input for sequencing was PBMCs, taken roughly 64 days after intestinal transplantation. The receptors here all came from a human patient who received an intestinal transplant, so some T cells may come from the graft donor. Both conserved end residues are part of each CDR3. D genes are given only for firm matches. Not every row has a clone size; where given, it reads once, few, many or a size class.

j_gene: TRBJ2-1; d_gene: TRBD2; v_gene: TRBV4-3; abundance: .; CDR3nt: TGCGCCAGCAGCCTACTAAGCGGGGGGGCCCACAATGAGCAGTTCTTC; CDR3aa: CASSLLSGGAHNEQFF
j_gene: TRBJ1-6; d_gene: .; v_gene: TRBV19; abundance: few; CDR3nt: TGTGCCAGTAGTATGTACCGGGGCGATTCACCCCTCCACTTT; CDR3aa: CASSMYRGDSPLHF
j_gene: TRBJ2-1; d_gene: TRBD2; v_gene: TRBV2; abundance: .; CDR3nt: TGTGCCAGCACTATGAGCGCTTGGAATATAGCGGGGGGGCCAGGCAATGAGCAGTTCTTC; CDR3aa: CASTMSAWNIAGGPGNEQFF
j_gene: TRBJ1-4; d_gene: .; v_gene: TRBV7-2; abundance: .; CDR3nt: TGTGCCAGCAGCTTAGACACAGGCCCCGGGCGAAAACTGTTTTTT; CDR3aa: CASSLDTGPGRKLFF
j_gene: TRBJ2-5; d_gene: TRBD2; v_gene: TRBV7-8; abundance: .; CDR3nt: TGTGCCAGCAGCCCGGGGCTAGCGGGGGATCAAGAGACCCAGTACTTC; CDR3aa: CASSPGLAGDQETQYF
j_gene: TRBJ1-5; d_gene: .; v_gene: TRBV4-3; abundance: .; CDR3nt: TGCGCCAGCAGCCACCAGGTTGATACAGTTGCTCAGCCCCAGCATTTT; CDR3aa: CASSHQVDTVAQPQHF
j_gene: TRBJ2-7; d_gene: .; v_gene: TRBV4-3; abundance: .; CDR3nt: TGCGCCAGCAGCCAAGAGGCTAGCGAGGGATGGTACGAGCAGTACTTC; CDR3aa: CASSQEASEGWYEQYF
j_gene: TRBJ2-1; d_gene: TRBD2; v_gene: TRBV4-3; abundance: .; CDR3nt: TGCGCCAGCAGCCCCAATAGCGGGGGCGGGTACAATGAGCAGTTCTTC; CDR3aa: CASSPNSGGGYNEQFF
j_gene: TRBJ2-1; d_gene: TRBD2; v_gene: TRBV7-8; abundance: .; CDR3nt: TGTGCCAGCAGCTCTTGGACTAGTATACCACGGGGGAGGGGTAATGAGCAGTTCTTC; CDR3aa: CASSSWTSIPRGRGNEQFF
j_gene: TRBJ2-1; d_gene: TRBD2; v_gene: TRBV7-2; abundance: .; CDR3nt: TGTGCCAGCAGCTTAGACCCCTGGACTAGGAGCTCCTACAATGAGCAGTTCTTC; CDR3aa: CASSLDPWTRSSYNEQFF
j_gene: TRBJ2-7; d_gene: .; v_gene: TRBV4-1; abundance: once; CDR3nt: TGCGCCAGCAGCCAAGCTAGGTCTTACGAGCAGTACTTC; CDR3aa: CASSQARSYEQYF
j_gene: TRBJ2-7; d_gene: .; v_gene: TRBV4-3; abundance: .; CDR3nt: TGCGCCAGCAGCCAAGGGGCAGGGTTGAACGAGCAGTACTTC; CDR3aa: CASSQGAGLNEQYF
j_gene: TRBJ2-3; d_gene: .; v_gene: TRBV7-9; abundance: .; CDR3nt: TGTGCCAGCAGCCAAGAATTCACAGGGAAGGCGGCAGATACGCAGTATTTT; CDR3aa: CASSQEFTGKAADTQYF
j_gene: TRBJ2-3; d_gene: .; v_gene: TRBV11-3; abundance: .; CDR3nt: TGTGCCAGCAGATTCCGGCACAGGGACCCAGATACGCAGTATTTT; CDR3aa: CASRFRHRDPDTQYF
j_gene: TRBJ1-2; d_gene: TRBD1; v_gene: TRBV27; abundance: .; CDR3nt: TGTGCCAGCAGTCTACAGGGGGGGTTTGGTGGCTACACCTTC; CDR3aa: CASSLQGGFGGYTF
j_gene: TRBJ1-2; d_gene: .; v_gene: TRBV6-5; abundance: .; CDR3nt: TGTGCCAGCAGTCCGGGACTGGAACCTAACTATGGCTACACCTTC; CDR3aa: CASSPGLEPNYGYTF
j_gene: TRBJ1-5; d_gene: .; v_gene: TRBV19; abundance: .; CDR3nt: TGTGCCAGTAGTATGGGTCTCTCCCCCCAGCATTTT; CDR3aa: CASSMGLSPQHF
j_gene: TRBJ2-7; d_gene: TRBD1; v_gene: TRBV27; abundance: .; CDR3nt: TGTGCCAGCAGTCCGTCCTACAGGGGTTACGAGCAGTACTTC; CDR3aa: CASSPSYRGYEQYF
j_gene: TRBJ2-3; d_gene: .; v_gene: TRBV30; abundance: .; CDR3nt: TGTGCCTGGAGAGGGATCCTTAGCACAGATACGCAGTATTTT; CDR3aa: CAWRGILSTDTQYF
j_gene: TRBJ2-5; d_gene: TRBD2; v_gene: TRBV6-4; abundance: few; CDR3nt: TGTGCCAGCAGTGACGGTGCGGGGGGGCCAGAGACCCAGTACTTC; CDR3aa: CASSDGAGGPETQYF
j_gene: TRBJ1-1; d_gene: .; v_gene: TRBV5-6; abundance: .; CDR3nt: TGTGCCAGCAGCTTGGAAGGCCCGAACACTGAAGCTTTCTTT; CDR3aa: CASSLEGPNTEAFF
j_gene: TRBJ1-2; d_gene: .; v_gene: TRBV7-2; abundance: .; CDR3nt: TGTGCCAGCAGCTTAGCCTCCTTCTATGGCTACACCTTC; CDR3aa: CASSLASFYGYTF
j_gene: TRBJ2-7; d_gene: .; v_gene: TRBV19; abundance: .; CDR3nt: TGTGCCAGTAGTAGAAGGGAGTCCTACGAGCAGTACTTC; CDR3aa: CASSRRESYEQYF
j_gene: TRBJ2-2; d_gene: TRBD1; v_gene: TRBV7-4; abundance: .; CDR3nt: TGTGCCAGCAGCCGCTCTGGGACAGGGGGCGATACCGGGGAGCTGTTTTTT; CDR3aa: CASSRSGTGGDTGELFF
j_gene: TRBJ2-7; d_gene: .; v_gene: TRBV7-9; abundance: .; CDR3nt: TGTGCCAGCAGCTTAAAGGGGATCACCGAGCAGTACTTC; CDR3aa: CASSLKGITEQYF
j_gene: TRBJ2-2; d_gene: .; v_gene: TRBV27; abundance: .; CDR3nt: TGTGCCAGCAGTTCGGGACGGAGCACCGGGGAGCTGTTTTTT; CDR3aa: CASSSGRSTGELFF
j_gene: TRBJ2-1; d_gene: .; v_gene: TRBV5-8; abundance: .; CDR3nt: TGTGCCAGCAGCCAAGGACAGACCTCCTACAATGAGCAGTTCTTC; CDR3aa: CASSQGQTSYNEQFF
j_gene: TRBJ1-6; d_gene: TRBD1; v_gene: TRBV6-6; abundance: once; CDR3nt: TGTGCCAGCAGTTACTCGGATACAGGGGAAAATTCACCCCTCCACTTT; CDR3aa: CASSYSDTGENSPLHF
j_gene: TRBJ2-7; d_gene: TRBD1; v_gene: TRBV12-5; abundance: .; CDR3nt: TGTGCTAGTGGTTTTACTCCCGGGACAGGGGGCCCCGAGCAGTACTTC; CDR3aa: CASGFTPGTGGPEQYF
j_gene: TRBJ2-7; d_gene: .; v_gene: TRBV10-2; abundance: .; CDR3nt: TGCGCCACGGTCGATACCTACGAGCAGTACTTC; CDR3aa: CATVDTYEQYF
j_gene: TRBJ1-1; d_gene: .; v_gene: TRBV4-1; abundance: .; CDR3nt: TGCGCCAGCAGCCAAGATCCAGGGGTAAACACTGAAGCTTTCTTT; CDR3aa: CASSQDPGVNTEAFF
j_gene: TRBJ2-5; d_gene: .; v_gene: TRBV7-9; abundance: .; CDR3nt: TGTGCCAGCAGCTTCGGCGGCGGGGAGACCCAGTACTTC; CDR3aa: CASSFGGGETQYF
j_gene: TRBJ1-2; d_gene: TRBD1; v_gene: TRBV9; abundance: .; CDR3nt: TGTGCCAGCAGCGTAGTTTCAGGGGGAAGGGGTGGCTACACCTTC; CDR3aa: CASSVVSGGRGGYTF
j_gene: TRBJ2-7; d_gene: TRBD1; v_gene: TRBV30; abundance: .; CDR3nt: TGTGCCTGGAGTGCCGGACAGGGCTGGGACGAGCAGTACTTC; CDR3aa: CAWSAGQGWDEQYF
j_gene: TRBJ2-3; d_gene: TRBD1; v_gene: TRBV6-1; abundance: .; CDR3nt: TGTGCCAGCAGTGAAGTCGGCAGGGGGTCTGGCACAGATACGCAGTATTTT; CDR3aa: CASSEVGRGSGTDTQYF
j_gene: TRBJ2-5; d_gene: .; v_gene: TRBV5-1; abundance: .; CDR3nt: TGCGCCAGCAGCTCCGGACTTACCCAAGAGACCCAGTACTTC; CDR3aa: CASSSGLTQETQYF
j_gene: TRBJ1-1; d_gene: .; v_gene: TRBV30; abundance: .; CDR3nt: TGTGCCTGGAGTCCACGGGCTTGGGGTGAAGCTTTCTTT; CDR3aa: CAWSPRAWGEAFF
j_gene: TRBJ2-3; d_gene: TRBD1; v_gene: TRBV10-3; abundance: .; CDR3nt: TGTGCCATCAGTGAGTCGGGACAGAGGGGAGATACGCAGTATTTT; CDR3aa: CAISESGQRGDTQYF
j_gene: TRBJ2-3; d_gene: .; v_gene: TRBV7-2; abundance: .; CDR3nt: TGTGCCAGCAGCCACAATAGATTACCCGGTCCCCCACACGCAGATACGCAGTATTTT; CDR3aa: CASSHNRLPGPPHADTQYF
j_gene: TRBJ1-2; d_gene: .; v_gene: TRBV13; abundance: .; CDR3nt: TGTGCCAGCAGCTTCAAGAGGAGGGGAGAAGATAACTATGGCTACACCTTC; CDR3aa: CASSFKRRGEDNYGYTF
j_gene: TRBJ1-2; d_gene: .; v_gene: TRBV29-1; abundance: .; CDR3nt: TGCAGCGTTGAAGACAGGGGCCTACCTAGCTATGGCTACACCTTC; CDR3aa: CSVEDRGLPSYGYTF
j_gene: TRBJ2-7; d_gene: .; v_gene: TRBV27; abundance: .; CDR3nt: TGTGCCAGCAGTTTCTCAGGGAACGAGCAGTACTTC; CDR3aa: CASSFSGNEQYF
j_gene: TRBJ1-2; d_gene: .; v_gene: TRBV4-1; abundance: .; CDR3nt: TGCGCCAGCAGCCTTCTCCCGGGCGCGGATGGCTACACCTTC; CDR3aa: CASSLLPGADGYTF
j_gene: TRBJ2-3; d_gene: .; v_gene: TRBV10-3; abundance: .; CDR3nt: TGTGCCGGTGGGGACGGGAGCACAGATACGCAGTATTTT; CDR3aa: CAGGDGSTDTQYF
j_gene: TRBJ2-5; d_gene: TRBD1; v_gene: TRBV10-3; abundance: .; CDR3nt: TGTGCCATCAGAGAGGGACAGGGGCAAGAGACCCAGTACTTC; CDR3aa: CAIREGQGQETQYF
j_gene: TRBJ2-6; d_gene: TRBD1; v_gene: TRBV7-9; abundance: .; CDR3nt: TGTGCCAGCAGCCCGGGACAGGGGTTAGGCAACGTCCTGACTTTC; CDR3aa: CASSPGQGLGNVLTF
j_gene: TRBJ2-7; d_gene: .; v_gene: TRBV4-3; abundance: .; CDR3nt: TGCGCCAGCAGCCAAGATCTCTCCTCCCTCTACGAGCAGTACTTC; CDR3aa: CASSQDLSSLYEQYF
j_gene: TRBJ2-2; d_gene: TRBD1; v_gene: TRBV18; abundance: .; CDR3nt: TGTGCCAGCTCACAGGGACAGGGAATCGCCGGGGAGCTGTTTTTT; CDR3aa: CASSQGQGIAGELFF
j_gene: TRBJ1-2; d_gene: TRBD1; v_gene: TRBV9; abundance: .; CDR3nt: TGTGCCAGCAGCCCACCGGGACAGGGTAATTTAAACTATGGCTACACCTTC; CDR3aa: CASSPPGQGNLNYGYTF